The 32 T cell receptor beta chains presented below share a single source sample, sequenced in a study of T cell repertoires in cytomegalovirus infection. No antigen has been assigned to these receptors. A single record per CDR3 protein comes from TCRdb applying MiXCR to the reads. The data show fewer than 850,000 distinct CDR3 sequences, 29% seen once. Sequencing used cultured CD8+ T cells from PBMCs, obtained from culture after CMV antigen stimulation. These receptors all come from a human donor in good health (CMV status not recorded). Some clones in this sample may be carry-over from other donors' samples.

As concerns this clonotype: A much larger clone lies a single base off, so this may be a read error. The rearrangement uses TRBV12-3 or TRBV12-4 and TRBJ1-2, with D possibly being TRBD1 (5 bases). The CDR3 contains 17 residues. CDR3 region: CASSWSPGRDGGYGYIF. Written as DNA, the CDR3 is TGTGCCAGCAGTTGGTCCCCGGGCAGGGATGGAGGCTATGGCTACATCTTC.

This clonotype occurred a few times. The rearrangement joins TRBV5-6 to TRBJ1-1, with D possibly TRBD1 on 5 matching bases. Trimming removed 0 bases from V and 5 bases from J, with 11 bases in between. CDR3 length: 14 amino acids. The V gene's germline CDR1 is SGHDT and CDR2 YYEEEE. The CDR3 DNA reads TGTGCCAGCAGCTTGGGGAGGGGAATAACTGAAGCTTTCTTT. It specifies CASSLGRGITEAFF.

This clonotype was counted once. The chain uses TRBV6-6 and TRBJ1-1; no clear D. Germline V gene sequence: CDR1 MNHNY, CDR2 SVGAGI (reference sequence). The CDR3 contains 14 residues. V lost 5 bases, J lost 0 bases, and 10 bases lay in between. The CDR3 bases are TGTGCCAGCAGTAAGTTACTGATGAACACTGAAGCTTTCTTT. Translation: CASSKLLMNTEAFF.

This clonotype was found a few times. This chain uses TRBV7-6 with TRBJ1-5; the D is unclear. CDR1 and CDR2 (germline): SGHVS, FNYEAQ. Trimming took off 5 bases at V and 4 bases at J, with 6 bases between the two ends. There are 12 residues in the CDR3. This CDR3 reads CASSRYNQPQHF. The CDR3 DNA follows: TGTGCCAGCAGCCGTTATAATCAGCCCCAGCATTTT.

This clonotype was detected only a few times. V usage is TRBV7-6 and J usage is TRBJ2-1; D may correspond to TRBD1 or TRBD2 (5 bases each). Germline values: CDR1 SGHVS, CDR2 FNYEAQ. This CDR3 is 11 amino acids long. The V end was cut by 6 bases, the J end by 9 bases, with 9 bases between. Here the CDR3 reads CASSRGPEQFF. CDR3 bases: TGTGCCAGCAGTCGGGGCCCTGAGCAGTTCTTC. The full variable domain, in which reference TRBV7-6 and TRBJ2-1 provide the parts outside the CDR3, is GAGVSQSPRYKVTKRGQDVALRCDPISGHVSLYWYRQALGQGPEFLTYFNYEAQQDKSGLPNDRFSAERPEGSISTLTIQRTEQRDSAMYRCASSRGPEQFFGPGTRLTVL.

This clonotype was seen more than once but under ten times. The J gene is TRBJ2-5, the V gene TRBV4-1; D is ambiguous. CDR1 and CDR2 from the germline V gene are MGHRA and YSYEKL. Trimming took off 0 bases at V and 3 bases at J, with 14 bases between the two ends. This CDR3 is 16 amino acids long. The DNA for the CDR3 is TGCGCCAGCAGCCAAGATTTCGTAAGCGTGGAAGAGACCCAGTACTTC. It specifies CASSQDFVSVEETQYF.

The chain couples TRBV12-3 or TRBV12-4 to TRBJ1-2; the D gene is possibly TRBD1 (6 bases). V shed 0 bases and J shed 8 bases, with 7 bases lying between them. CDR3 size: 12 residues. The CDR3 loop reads CASSLAGQGYTF. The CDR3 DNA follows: TGTGCCAGCAGTTTAGCGGGACAAGGCTACACCTTC.

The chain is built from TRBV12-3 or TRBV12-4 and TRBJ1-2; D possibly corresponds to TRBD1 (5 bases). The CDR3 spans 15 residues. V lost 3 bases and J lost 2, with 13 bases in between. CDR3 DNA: TGTGCCAGCAGTTTTTCAGGGAGGGGCAACTATGGCTACACCTTC. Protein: CASSFSGRGNYGYTF.

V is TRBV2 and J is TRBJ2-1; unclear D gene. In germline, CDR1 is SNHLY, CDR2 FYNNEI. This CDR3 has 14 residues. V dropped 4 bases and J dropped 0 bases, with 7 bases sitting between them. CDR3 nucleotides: TGTGCCAGCAGTGTCGGGTACTCCTACAATGAGCAGTTCTTC. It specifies CASSVGYSYNEQFF.

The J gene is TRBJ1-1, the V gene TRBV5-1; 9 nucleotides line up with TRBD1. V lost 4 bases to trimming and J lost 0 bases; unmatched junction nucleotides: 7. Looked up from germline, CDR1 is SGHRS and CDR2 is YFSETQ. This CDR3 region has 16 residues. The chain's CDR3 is CASSGQGRRVNTEAFF. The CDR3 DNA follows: TGCGCCAGCAGCGGACAGGGGAGGCGGGTGAACACTGAAGCTTTCTTT.

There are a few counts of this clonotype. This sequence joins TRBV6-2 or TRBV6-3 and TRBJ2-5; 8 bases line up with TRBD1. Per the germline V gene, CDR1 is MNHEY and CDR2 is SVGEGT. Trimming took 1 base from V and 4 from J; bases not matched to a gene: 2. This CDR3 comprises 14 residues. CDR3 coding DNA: TGTGCCAGCAGTTACTGGGGGACAGGAGAGACCCAGTACTTC. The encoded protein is CASSYWGTGETQYF.

CDR3 loop: CASSFTGGDGYNEQFF. CDR3 nucleotide sequence: TGTGCCAGCAGTTTTACAGGGGGAGATGGCTACAATGAGCAGTTCTTC. The chain links TRBV12-3 or TRBV12-4 to TRBJ2-1; 8 positions match TRBD1. This CDR3 is built from 16 residues. After removal of 3 bases from V and 3 bases from J, the junction contained 7 bases not matched to a gene.

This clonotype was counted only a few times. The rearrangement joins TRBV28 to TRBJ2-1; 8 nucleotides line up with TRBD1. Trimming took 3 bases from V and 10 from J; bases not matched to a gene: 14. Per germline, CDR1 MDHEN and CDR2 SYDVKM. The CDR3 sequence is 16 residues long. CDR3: CASSFPRGPEKGEQFF. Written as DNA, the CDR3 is TGTGCCAGCAGTTTCCCCAGGGGGCCTGAGAAGGGAGAGCAGTTCTTC.

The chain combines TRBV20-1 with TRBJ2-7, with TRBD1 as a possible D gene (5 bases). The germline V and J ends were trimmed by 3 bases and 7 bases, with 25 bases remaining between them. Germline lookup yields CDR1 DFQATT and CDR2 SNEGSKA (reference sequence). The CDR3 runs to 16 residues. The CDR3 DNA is TGCAGTGCTAGTTTGACTTCCTGGGGCGAGTTTGCTGAGCAGTACTTC. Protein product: CSASLTSWGEFAEQYF.

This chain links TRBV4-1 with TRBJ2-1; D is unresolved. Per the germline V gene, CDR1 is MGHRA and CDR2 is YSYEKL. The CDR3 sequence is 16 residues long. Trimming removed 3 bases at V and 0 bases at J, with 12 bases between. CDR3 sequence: CASSQFGSSSYNEQFF. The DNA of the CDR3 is TGCGCCAGCAGCCAGTTTGGCAGTAGCTCCTACAATGAGCAGTTCTTC.

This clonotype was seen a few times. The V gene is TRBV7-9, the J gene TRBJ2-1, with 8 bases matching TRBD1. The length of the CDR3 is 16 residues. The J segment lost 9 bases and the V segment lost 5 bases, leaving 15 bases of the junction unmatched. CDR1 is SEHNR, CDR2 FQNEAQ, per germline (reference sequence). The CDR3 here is CASSPTVPTGVFEQFF. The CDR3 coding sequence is TGTGCCAGCAGCCCTACGGTGCCGACAGGGGTGTTTGAGCAGTTCTTC.

CDR3 amino acids: CASSPGPFMNTEAFF. The CDR3, as DNA: TGTGCCAGCAGCCCAGGACCTTTTATGAACACTGAAGCTTTCTTT. The V call is TRBV5-5, the J call TRBJ1-1; D gene ambiguous. Germline CDR1 reads SGHKS; CDR2 reads YYEKEE (reference sequence). This CDR3 region has 15 residues. V lost 4 bases to trimming and J lost 0 bases, with 13 bases between them.

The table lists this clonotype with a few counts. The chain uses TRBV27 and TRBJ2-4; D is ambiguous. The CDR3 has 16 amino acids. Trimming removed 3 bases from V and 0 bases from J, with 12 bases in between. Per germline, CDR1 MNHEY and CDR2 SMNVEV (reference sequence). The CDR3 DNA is TGTGCCAGCAGTTTGTATTACAGAGTAGCCAAAAACATTCAGTACTTC. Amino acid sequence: CASSLYYRVAKNIQYF.

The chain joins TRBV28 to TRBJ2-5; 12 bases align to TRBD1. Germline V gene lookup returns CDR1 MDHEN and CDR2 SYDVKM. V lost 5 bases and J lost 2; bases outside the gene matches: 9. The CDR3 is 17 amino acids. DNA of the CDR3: TGTGCCAGCAGTCCGGGACAGGGGGCATACGAACAAGAGACCCAGTACTTC. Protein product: CASSPGQGAYEQETQYF. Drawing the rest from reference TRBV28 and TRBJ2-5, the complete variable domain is DVKVTQSSRYLVKRTGEKVFLECVQDMDHENMFWYRQDPGLGLRLIYFSYDVKMKEKGDIPEGYSVSREKKERFSLILESASTNQTSMYLCASSPGQGAYEQETQYFGPGTRLLVL.

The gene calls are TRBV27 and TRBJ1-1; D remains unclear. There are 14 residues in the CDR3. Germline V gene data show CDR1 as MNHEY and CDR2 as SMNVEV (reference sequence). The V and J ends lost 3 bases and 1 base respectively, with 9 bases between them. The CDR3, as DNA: TGTGCCAGCAGTTTTGTACGCCAGAACACTGAAGCTTTCTTT. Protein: CASSFVRQNTEAFF.

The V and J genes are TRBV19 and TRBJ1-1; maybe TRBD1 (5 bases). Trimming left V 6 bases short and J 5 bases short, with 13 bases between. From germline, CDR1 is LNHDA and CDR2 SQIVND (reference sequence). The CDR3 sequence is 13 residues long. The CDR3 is CASSPEGRTEAFF. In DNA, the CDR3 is TGTGCCAGTAGCCCAGAGGGGAGAACTGAAGCTTTCTTT. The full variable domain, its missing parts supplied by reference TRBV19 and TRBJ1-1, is DGGITQSPKYLFRKEGQNVTLSCEQNLNHDAMYWYRQDPGQGLRLIYYSQIVNDFQKGDIAEGYSVSREKKESFPLTVTSAQKNPTAFYLCASSPEGRTEAFFGQGTRLTVV.

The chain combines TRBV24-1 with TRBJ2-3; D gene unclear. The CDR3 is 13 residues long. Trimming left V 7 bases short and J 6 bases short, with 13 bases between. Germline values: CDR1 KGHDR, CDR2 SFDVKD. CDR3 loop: CATSPRLADTQYF. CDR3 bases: TGTGCCACCAGCCCACGGCTGGCGGATACGCAGTATTTT.

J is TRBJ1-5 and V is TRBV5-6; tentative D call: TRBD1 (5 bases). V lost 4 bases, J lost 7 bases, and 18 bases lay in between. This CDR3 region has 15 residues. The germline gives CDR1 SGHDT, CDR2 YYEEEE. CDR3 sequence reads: CASSGGDGGSQPQHF. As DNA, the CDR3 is TGTGCCAGCAGCGGGGGGGACGGCGGATCCCAGCCCCAGCATTTT.

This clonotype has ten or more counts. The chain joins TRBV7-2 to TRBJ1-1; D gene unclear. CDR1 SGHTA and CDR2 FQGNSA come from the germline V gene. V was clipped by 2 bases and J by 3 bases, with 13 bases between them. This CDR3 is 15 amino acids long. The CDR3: CASSLFPVLDTEAFF. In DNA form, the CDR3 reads TGTGCCAGCAGCTTATTTCCGGTGTTGGACACTGAAGCTTTCTTT. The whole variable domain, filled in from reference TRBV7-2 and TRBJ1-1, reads GAGVSQSPSNKVTEKGKDVELRCDPISGHTALYWYRQSLGQGLEFLIYFQGNSAPDKSGLPSDRFSAERTGGSVSTLTIQRTQQEDSAVYLCASSLFPVLDTEAFFGQGTRLTVV.

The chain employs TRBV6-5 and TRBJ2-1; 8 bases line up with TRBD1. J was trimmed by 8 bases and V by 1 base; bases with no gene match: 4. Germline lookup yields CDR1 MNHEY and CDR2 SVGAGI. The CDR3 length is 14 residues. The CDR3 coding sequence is TGTGCCAGCAGTTACTGGGCAGGGGGCGATGAGCAGTTCTTC. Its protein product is CASSYWAGGDEQFF.

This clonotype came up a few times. The CDR3: CSARDLGTGELFF. As DNA, the CDR3 is TGCAGTGCTAGAGACCTTGGCACCGGGGAGCTGTTTTTT. The chain uses TRBV20-1 and TRBJ2-2, with D unresolved. CDR1 is DFQATT and CDR2 is SNEGSKA in the germline V gene (reference sequence). Trimming took 0 bases from V and 4 from J, leaving 6 bases between them. The CDR3 is 13 residues long.

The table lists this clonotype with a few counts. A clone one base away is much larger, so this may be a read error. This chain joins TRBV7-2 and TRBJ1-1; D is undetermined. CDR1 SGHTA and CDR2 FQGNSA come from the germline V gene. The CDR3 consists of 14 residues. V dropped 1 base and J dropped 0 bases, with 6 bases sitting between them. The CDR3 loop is CASSLETLNTEAFF. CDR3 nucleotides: TGTGCCAGCAGCTTAGAGACACTGAACACTGAAGCTTTCTTT.

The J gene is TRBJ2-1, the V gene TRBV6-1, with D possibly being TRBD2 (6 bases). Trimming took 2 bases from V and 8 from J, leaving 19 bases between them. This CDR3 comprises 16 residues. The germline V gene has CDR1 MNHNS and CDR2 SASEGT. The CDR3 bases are TGTGCCAGCAGTGAATCGGAGGGGTTTCGTCCGGATGAGCAGTTCTTC. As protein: CASSESEGFRPDEQFF.

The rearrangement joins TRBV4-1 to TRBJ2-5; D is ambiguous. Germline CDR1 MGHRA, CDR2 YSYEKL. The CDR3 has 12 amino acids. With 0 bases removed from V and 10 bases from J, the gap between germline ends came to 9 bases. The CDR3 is CASSQDGVVQYF. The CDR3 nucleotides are TGCGCCAGCAGCCAAGATGGGGTAGTCCAGTACTTC.

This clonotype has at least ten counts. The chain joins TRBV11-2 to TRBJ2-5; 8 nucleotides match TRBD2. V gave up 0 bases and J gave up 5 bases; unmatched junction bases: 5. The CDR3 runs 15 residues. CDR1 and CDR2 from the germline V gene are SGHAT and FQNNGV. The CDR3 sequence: CASSLEWTSLETQYF. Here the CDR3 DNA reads TGTGCCAGCAGCTTAGAGTGGACTAGCCTTGAGACCCAGTACTTC.

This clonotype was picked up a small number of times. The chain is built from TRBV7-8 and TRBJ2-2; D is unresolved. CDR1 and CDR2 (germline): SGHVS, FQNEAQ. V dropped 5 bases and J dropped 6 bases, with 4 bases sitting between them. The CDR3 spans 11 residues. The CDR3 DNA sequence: TGTGCCAGCAGCGCTGCCGGGGAGCTGTTTTTT. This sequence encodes CASSAAGELFF.

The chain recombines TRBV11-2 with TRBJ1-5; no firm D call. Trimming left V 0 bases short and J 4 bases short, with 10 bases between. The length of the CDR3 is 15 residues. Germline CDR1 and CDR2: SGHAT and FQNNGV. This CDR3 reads CASSLEGSQNQPQHF. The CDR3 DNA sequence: TGTGCCAGCAGCTTAGAGGGGTCGCAGAATCAGCCCCAGCATTTT.